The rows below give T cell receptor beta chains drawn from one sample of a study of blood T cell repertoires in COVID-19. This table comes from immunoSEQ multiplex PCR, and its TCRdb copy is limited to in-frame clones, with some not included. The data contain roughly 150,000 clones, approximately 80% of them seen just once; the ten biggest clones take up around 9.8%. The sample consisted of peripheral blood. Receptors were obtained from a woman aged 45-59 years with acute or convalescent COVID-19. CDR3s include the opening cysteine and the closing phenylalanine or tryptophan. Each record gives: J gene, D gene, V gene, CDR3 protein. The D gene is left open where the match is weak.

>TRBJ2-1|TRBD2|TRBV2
CASSAQREAYNEQFF
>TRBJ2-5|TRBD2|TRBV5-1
CASSGGRPIQTQYF
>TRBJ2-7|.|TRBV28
CASSLDGHQYEQYF
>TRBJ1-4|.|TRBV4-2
CASSQDRLAEKLFF
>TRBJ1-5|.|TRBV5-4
CASRLYGEGDQPQHF
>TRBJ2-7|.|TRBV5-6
CASTRGRDTYEQYF
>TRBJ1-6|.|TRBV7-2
CASSLALGENSPLHF
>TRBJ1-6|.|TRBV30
CAWSQGYNSPLHF
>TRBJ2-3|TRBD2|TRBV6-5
CASFVSGRGTDTQYF
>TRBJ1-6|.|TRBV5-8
CASSRQLPNSPLHF
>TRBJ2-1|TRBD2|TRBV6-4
CASMAVAGYNEQFF
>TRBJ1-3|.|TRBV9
CASSVDQGGTGNTIYF
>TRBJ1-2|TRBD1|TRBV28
CASSLTGFGYTF
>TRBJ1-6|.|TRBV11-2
CASSYVSTSSPLHF
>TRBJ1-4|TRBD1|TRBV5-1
CASSEQGSEREKLFF
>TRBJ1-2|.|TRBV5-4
CASSLDGANYGYTF
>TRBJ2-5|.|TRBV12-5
CASGLVRVGQETQYF
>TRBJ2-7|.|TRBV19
CASSISRSGGNYEQYF
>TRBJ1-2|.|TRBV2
CASSARDYGYTF
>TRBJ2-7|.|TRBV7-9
CASSPERALGHEQYF
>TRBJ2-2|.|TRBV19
CASIMGGGGFSGELFF
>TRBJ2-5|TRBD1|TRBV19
CASRKTGEETQYF
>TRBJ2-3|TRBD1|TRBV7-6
CASSPRTGGTTDTQYF
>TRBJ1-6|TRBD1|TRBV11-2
CASSLEVRDSAFSYNSPLHF
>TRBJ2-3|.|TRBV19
CASSNHRATDTQYF
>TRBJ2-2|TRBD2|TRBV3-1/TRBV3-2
CASSQVFPSGRRRNTGELFF
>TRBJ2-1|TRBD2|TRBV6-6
CASSYSTSGGREQFF
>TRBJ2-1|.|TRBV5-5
CASSFFRQSSNNEQFF
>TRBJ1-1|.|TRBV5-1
CASSPEIQNTEAFF
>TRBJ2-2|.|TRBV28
CASSLPGTGELFF
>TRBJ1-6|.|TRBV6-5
CASRDSYNSPLHF
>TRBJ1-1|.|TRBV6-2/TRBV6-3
CASSYYQVTEAFF
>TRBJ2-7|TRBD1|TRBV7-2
CASRQSGTGSVEQYF
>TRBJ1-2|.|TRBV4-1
CASSQGNPGVGYTF
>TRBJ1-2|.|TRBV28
CASSRTDRYYGYTF
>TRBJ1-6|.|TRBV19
CASSPRRESPLHF
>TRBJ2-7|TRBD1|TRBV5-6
CASSLVDRGEQYF
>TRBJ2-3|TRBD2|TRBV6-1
CASSDPGTSRDTQYF
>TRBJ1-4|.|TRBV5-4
CASSPTSDRSNEKLFF
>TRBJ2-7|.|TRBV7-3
CASSLNYHGHEQYF
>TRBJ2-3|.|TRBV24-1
CATSDQGGGDTQYF
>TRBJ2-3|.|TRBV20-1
CSALADTQYF
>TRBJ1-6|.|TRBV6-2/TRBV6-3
CASSINNSPLHF
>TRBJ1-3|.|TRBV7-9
CASSSDMPGNTIYF
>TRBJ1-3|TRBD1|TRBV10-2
CASSAPTGAGNTIYF
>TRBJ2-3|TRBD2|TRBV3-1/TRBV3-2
CASSPSGLAGRDTQYF
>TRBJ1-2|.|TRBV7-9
CASSLIGGAYGYTF
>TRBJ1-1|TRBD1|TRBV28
CASSPIDREEAFF
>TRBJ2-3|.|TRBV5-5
CASSLEATGGTDTQYF
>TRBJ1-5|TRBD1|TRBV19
CASSIRTGGEGQPQHF
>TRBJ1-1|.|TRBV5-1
CASSWMVGQTEAFF
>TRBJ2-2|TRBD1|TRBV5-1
CASSISGTGLVTGELFF
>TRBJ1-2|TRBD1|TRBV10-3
CATLPRQGEDGYTF
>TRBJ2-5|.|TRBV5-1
CASSRTAQETQYF
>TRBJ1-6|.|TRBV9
CASSAEGLPSNSPLHF